This is a list of T cell receptor beta chains from one sample in a study of T cell repertoires in cytomegalovirus infection. TCRdb processed the reads anew with MiXCR; each CDR3 protein has one entry. The sample contains a few hundred thousand distinct CDR3 sequences, 26% of which appear only once. The sequenced sample was PBMCs. The receptors here all came from a human donor in good health (CMV status not recorded). Some clones in this sample may be carry-over from other donors' samples. The CDR3 runs from the conserved cysteine through the conserved F or W. Fields, in order: J gene, clone size, V gene, D gene, CDR3 DNA, CDR3 protein. D genes are given only for firm matches. Size is stated for part of the rows, as once, few or many counts, or as a class when the clone is expanded.

TRBJ1-4,few,TRBV30,NA,TGTGCCTGGAGTGTACGAGGTGAAAAACTGTTTTTT,CAWSVRGEKLFF
TRBJ2-4,once,TRBV14,NA,TGTGCCAGCAGCCAAGAATGGGGGACCGGGTCCAAAAACATTCAGTACTTC,CASSQEWGTGSKNIQYF
TRBJ2-2,NA,TRBV6-1,TRBD1,TGTGCCAGCAGAGGGACAGGGAACACCGGGGAGCTGTTTTTT,CASRGTGNTGELFF
TRBJ2-7,few,TRBV14,NA,TGTGCCAGCAATCGGGACATTACCTACGAGCAGTACTTC,CASNRDITYEQYF
TRBJ2-2,many,TRBV7-2,TRBD2,TGTGCCAGCAGCTTAAGCGGGAGGGCCTCCGGGGAGCTGTTTTTT,CASSLSGRASGELFF
TRBJ2-1,NA,TRBV7-6,TRBD1,TGTGCCAGCACCCTCGGGACAGGGAGCAATGAGCAGTTCTTC,CASTLGTGSNEQFF
TRBJ2-1,NA,TRBV20-1,TRBD2,TGCAGTGCTGTCGCTGGTTGGACTAGCGGGAGGAGTTACAATGAGCAGTTCTTC,CSAVAGWTSGRSYNEQFF
TRBJ1-4,NA,TRBV11-2,NA,TGTGCCAGCAGCCTCGCGGCCAGCAGAGAAAAACTGTTTTTT,CASSLAASREKLFF
TRBJ2-7,NA,TRBV7-6,TRBD2,TGTGCCAGCAGCCAAGACACGGGACTAGCGGGAGAAGTCGAGCAGTACTTC,CASSQDTGLAGEVEQYF
TRBJ1-4,NA,TRBV29-1,NA,TGCAGCGGTAACAGGGAAATGAGAACTAATGAAAAACTGTTTTTT,CSGNREMRTNEKLFF
TRBJ1-5,NA,TRBV4-1,NA,TGCGCCAGCAGCCAAGATTTCGGAGGGGGTAATCAGCCCCAGCATTTT,CASSQDFGGGNQPQHF
TRBJ1-5,NA,TRBV28,NA,TGTGCCAGCAGTCCGGCAGTGGGGGTTGGCAATCAGCCCCAGCATTTT,CASSPAVGVGNQPQHF
TRBJ1-1,few,TRBV6-1,TRBD1,TGTGCCAGCAGTCAGACAGGGCCCATCAACACTGAAGCTTTCTTT,CASSQTGPINTEAFF
TRBJ2-1,few,TRBV12-5,TRBD2,TGTGCTAGTGGTCCACGCGGGGATTCCGGGACTAGGGTCTATGAGCAGTTCTTC,CASGPRGDSGTRVYEQFF
TRBJ2-1,few,TRBV18,NA,TGTGCCAGCTCACCAAGCCAGAGCTCCTACAATGAGCAGTTCTTC,CASSPSQSSYNEQFF
TRBJ1-5,few,TRBV5-4,TRBD1,TGTGCCAGCAGCGAAGGGGGCTCGGGGCAGCCCCAGCATTTT,CASSEGGSGQPQHF
TRBJ1-4,few,TRBV4-1,NA,TGCGCCAGCAGCCCCGCGACAGGAAAACTGTTTTTT,CASSPATGKLFF
TRBJ2-5,many,TRBV7-2,TRBD1,TGTGCCAGCAGCCAAAGACAGGGTCGGCAAGAGACCCAGTACTTC,CASSQRQGRQETQYF
TRBJ1-4,NA,TRBV5-5,NA,TGTGCCAGCAGCCCGGTTTTAGTCACGGCTAATGAAAAACTGTTTTTT,CASSPVLVTANEKLFF
TRBJ1-4,few,TRBV15,TRBD1,TGTGCCACCAGCGGACAGGGAGTTGAAAAACTGTTTTTT,CATSGQGVEKLFF
TRBJ2-5,many,TRBV7-8,NA,TGTGCCAGCAGCCGGGAATCGGTGGAGACCCAGTACTTC,CASSRESVETQYF
TRBJ2-1,NA,TRBV4-1,NA,TGCGCCAGCAGCCACCCTGTCCAGCGGAGAAAAGACAATGAGCAGTTCTTC,CASSHPVQRRKDNEQFF
TRBJ2-2,NA,TRBV20-1,NA,TGCAGTGCTCAGGGCGCGAACACCGGGGAGCTGTTTTTT,CSAQGANTGELFF
TRBJ2-3,few,TRBV27,TRBD1,TGTGCCAGCAGTCCACCCCGGGACAGGGGTTCGGCGGTTACGCAGTATTTT,CASSPPRDRGSAVTQYF
TRBJ1-2,NA,TRBV4-1,TRBD1,TGCGCCAGCAGTCAACAGGGGGACTATGGCTACACCTTC,CASSQQGDYGYTF
TRBJ2-7,NA,TRBV29-1,NA,TGCAGCGTTGAAGGATCGGGCTACGAGCAGTACTTC,CSVEGSGYEQYF
TRBJ2-1,NA,TRBV7-4,TRBD2,TGTGCCAGCAGCTCGACTAGCGGGCCCCGTAAAAATGAGCAGTTCTTC,CASSSTSGPRKNEQFF
TRBJ1-1,many,TRBV7-2,TRBD1,TGTGCCAGCAGCTTAGCGTTGGTCAGGGGGCAGGGAAACACTGAAGCTTTCTTT,CASSLALVRGQGNTEAFF
TRBJ1-3,NA,TRBV7-9,TRBD1,TGTGCCAGCAGTTATACTCCGGGACAGCTCTCTGGAAACACCATATATTTT,CASSYTPGQLSGNTIYF
TRBJ1-1,many,TRBV7-2,NA,TGTGCCAGCAGCTCCTCGGGGCTCAACACTGAAGCTTTCTTT,CASSSSGLNTEAFF
TRBJ2-1,few,TRBV4-1,TRBD1,TGCGCCAGCAGCCCCCCCCTGGGACAGGTTATTATCCCACGAGCGCAGTTCTTC,CASSPPLGQVIIPRAQFF
TRBJ2-3,many,TRBV7-2,NA,TGTGCCAGCAGCTTCGGCGGGGCCACAGATACGCAGTATTTT,CASSFGGATDTQYF
TRBJ1-3,NA,TRBV6-1,NA,TGTGCCAGCAGATTAAGACCGAACTCTGGAAACACCATATATTTT,CASRLRPNSGNTIYF
TRBJ1-5,many,TRBV6-5,NA,TGTGCCAGCAGTTACCCCAACGGTACTCAGCCCCAGCATTTT,CASSYPNGTQPQHF
TRBJ2-2,NA,TRBV19,NA,TGTGCCAGTAGTTATTTCGGCGGGGAGCTGTTTTTT,CASSYFGGELFF
TRBJ2-2,many,TRBV11-2,NA,TGTGCCAGCAGCTTAGATTCCAGGACAGCGAACACCGGGGAGCTGTTTTTT,CASSLDSRTANTGELFF
TRBJ1-5,NA,TRBV7-4,NA,TGTGCCAGCAGCTCCGACGGGGATCAGCCCCAGCATTTT,CASSSDGDQPQHF
TRBJ2-7,NA,TRBV6-8,NA,TGTGCCAGCAGTTACTCCGGCGAAACCTACGAGCAGTACTTC,CASSYSGETYEQYF
TRBJ2-1,once,TRBV14,TRBD2,TGTGCCAGCAGCCAAGATGCGACTAGCGCCGACAATGAGCAGTTCTTC,CASSQDATSADNEQFF
TRBJ2-5,NA,TRBV7-2,TRBD2,TGTGCCAGCAGCGCTCGGGGGGACCAGTACTTC,CASSARGDQYF
TRBJ2-2,NA,TRBV12-3/TRBV12-4,TRBD1,TGTGCCAGCAGTTTAGCGGGTCCCCGACAGGGGGCTGGCACCGGGGAGCTGTTTTTT,CASSLAGPRQGAGTGELFF
TRBJ2-2,NA,TRBV19,NA,TGTGCCAGTAATCAAGTCGGGGAGCTGTTTTTT,CASNQVGELFF
TRBJ2-1,NA,TRBV4-1,NA,TGCGCCAGCCCCAAGAACAGGGTTGGTGGCAATGAGCAGTTCTTC,CASPKNRVGGNEQFF
TRBJ2-2,once,TRBV29-1,NA,TGCAGCGTTGTCGGGGCAGGGGTCACCGGGGAGCTGTTTTTT,CSVVGAGVTGELFF
TRBJ2-1,many,TRBV7-8,NA,TGTGCCAGCAGCTTAGTTTCCCCCAGCGGGTTTATCGTTGAGCAGTTCTTC,CASSLVSPSGFIVEQFF
TRBJ1-6,few,TRBV10-3,NA,TGTGCCATCAGTGGACAGTACAATAATTCACCCCTCCACTTT,CAISGQYNNSPLHF
TRBJ2-5,NA,TRBV4-2,TRBD1,TGTGCCAGCAGCCAAGCCGGTCCAGGACAGGGGTTAGAGACCCAGTACTTC,CASSQAGPGQGLETQYF
TRBJ1-1,NA,TRBV12-5,NA,TGTGCTAGTGGTTTGGCTTCTACCGGGACGGCTCCGCCTGAAGCTTTCTTT,CASGLASTGTAPPEAFF